The following is a T cell receptor (beta chain) sequence with its context. Its antigen remains unidentified. Additional DNA sequences in this sample encode the identical CDR3. The source of the sample is a study of cytomegalovirus exposure and HLA in healthy donors. Overall study context: An early data release held tens of millions of unique TCRs from HLA-typed donors.

Study findings and constraints: The authors reported that TCR beta sequences could predict HLA-A and HLA-B alleles. These predictions were accurate for most subjects in the first cohort. Researchers reported from a later analysis that most CMV-associated TCR beta chains appeared HLA-restricted.

The PCR used 60 Vbeta and 13 Jbeta primers. TCRdb's copy holds only in-frame clones and misses some; the assay was immunoSEQ multiplex PCR. The sample has around 110,000 clones; over 75% are singletons. Despite likely unrecorded immune exposures, the donors were nominally healthy at the time of sampling. The source of this sequence is a man aged 25-45 years in good health and CMV-seronegative. The sequenced material came from PBMCs.

This chain's CDR3 is CASSIGTVPGYTF. As DNA, the CDR3 is TGTGCCAGTAGTATAGGCACAGTGCCTGGCTACACCTTC. The V call is TRBV19, the J call TRBJ1-2; D ambiguous. V lost 1 base and J lost 7, with 10 bases in between. Per the germline V gene, CDR1 is LNHDA and CDR2 is SQIVND (reference sequence). This CDR3 has 13 residues.